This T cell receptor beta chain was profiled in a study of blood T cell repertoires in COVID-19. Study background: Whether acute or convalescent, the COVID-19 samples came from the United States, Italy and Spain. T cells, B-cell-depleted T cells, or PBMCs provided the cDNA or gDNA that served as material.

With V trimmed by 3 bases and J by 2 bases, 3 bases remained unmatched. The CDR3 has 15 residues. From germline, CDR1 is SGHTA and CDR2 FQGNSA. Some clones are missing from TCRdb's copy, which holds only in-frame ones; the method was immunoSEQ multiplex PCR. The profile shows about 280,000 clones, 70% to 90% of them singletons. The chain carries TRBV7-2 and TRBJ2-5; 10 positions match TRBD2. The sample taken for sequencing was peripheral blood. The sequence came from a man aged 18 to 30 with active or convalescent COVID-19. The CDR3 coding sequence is TGTGCCAGCAGCTTTCTTAGCGGGGGGCAAGAGACCCAGTACTTC. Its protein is CASSFLSGGQETQYF.